This passage covers 2 T cell receptor beta chains from one sample sequenced in a study of T cell responses to AZD1222 COVID-19 vaccine. Sequencing used immunoSEQ multiplex PCR; TCRdb keeps in-frame clones, though not all of them. The sample shows 150,000 or so clones, roughly nine tenths of them seen only once. Sequenced here: peripheral blood, sampled on day 0 of AZD1222 vaccination. The receptors shown here come from an adult in good health.

This chain links TRBV6-2 or TRBV6-3 with TRBJ2-1; D is unclear. V gave up 6 bases and J gave up 2 bases, with 2 bases separating them. The CDR3 extends over 11 amino acids. The germline CDR1 and CDR2 sequences are MNHEY and SVGEGT. CDR3 DNA: TGTGCCAGCAGCCCCTACAATGAGCAGTTCTTC. This gives the protein CASSPYNEQFF.

This clone was picked up one time. The J gene is TRBJ1-2, the V gene TRBV7-2; D is ambiguous. V was pared by 2 bases and J by 2 bases, with 9 bases between. The CDR3 covers 14 residues. The germline CDR1 and CDR2 sequences are SGHTA and FQGNSA. The CDR3 region has the DNA TGTGCCAGCAGCTTACGTACGGGGAACTATGGCTACACCTTC. Its protein is CASSLRTGNYGYTF.